This T cell receptor (beta chain) was recorded in a study of T cell responses to AZD1222 COVID-19 vaccine. Overall study context: Recipients boosted at about 4 weeks or about 12 weeks are pooled.

Data came from immunoSEQ multiplex PCR; TCRdb stores just in-frame clones and leaves some out. There are 75,000 to 100,000 clones in the sample; more than 75% occur only once, and about 2.9% lies in the top ten. The CDR3 extends over 13 amino acids. Germline CDR1 reads SQVTM; CDR2 reads ANQGSEA. Trimming cost V 7 bases and J 0 bases; bases outside gene matches: 4. Regarding the study as a whole: Among the donors, most were white British and more were female, and clonal diversity was possibly underestimated. Just a handful of people given AZD1222 tested seropositive at baseline.

This clone was found once. Its antigen is not known. The material was peripheral blood, obtained on day 0 of AZD1222 vaccination. The chain couples TRBV29-1 to TRBJ2-7; 9 nucleotides match TRBD1. The receptor was isolated from an adult in good health. The CDR3 bases are TGCAGCGCCGCGACAGGGGGCTCCTACGAGCAGTACTTC. It yields the protein CSAATGGSYEQYF.